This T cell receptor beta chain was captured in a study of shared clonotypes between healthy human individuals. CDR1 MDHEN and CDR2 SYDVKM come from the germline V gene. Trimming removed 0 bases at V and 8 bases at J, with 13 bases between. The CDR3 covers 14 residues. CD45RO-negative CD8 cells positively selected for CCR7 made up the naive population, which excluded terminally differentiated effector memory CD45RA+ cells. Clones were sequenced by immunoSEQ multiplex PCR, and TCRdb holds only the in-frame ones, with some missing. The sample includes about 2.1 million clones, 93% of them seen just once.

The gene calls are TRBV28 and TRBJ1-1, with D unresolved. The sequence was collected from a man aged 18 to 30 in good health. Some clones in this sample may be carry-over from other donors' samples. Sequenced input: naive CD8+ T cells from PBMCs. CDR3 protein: CASSLWRRRVEAFF. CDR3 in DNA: TGTGCCAGCAGTTTATGGAGGCGGAGGGTAGAAGCTTTCTTT.